This T cell receptor beta chain stems from a study of cytomegalovirus exposure and HLA in healthy donors. Between the trimmed V and J ends, which lost 1 base and 6 bases, there was a span of 15 bases. This CDR3 region has 15 residues. The V gene's germline CDR1 is SGHTA and CDR2 FQGNSA. Broader study findings: Later analysis identified a missense DCLRE1C variant that was linked to TCR beta V- and J-gene trimming. Several of the most significant clusters were apparently associated with common viral pathogens in a later analysis.

Turning to this clone: Its target is unknown.

PCR was performed using 60 Vbeta and 13 Jbeta primers. Sequencing used immunoSEQ multiplex PCR; TCRdb keeps in-frame clones, though not all of them. The sample has fewer than 130,000 clones, about 80% seen once. Sequenced material: PBMCs. This chain connects TRBV7-2 to TRBJ1-2; a possible D gene is TRBD1 (5 bases). The TCR sequence derives from a man aged 45 to 65 in good health and CMV-seropositive. CDR3 amino acids: CASSLEAGFPDGYTF. In DNA form, the CDR3 reads TGTGCCAGCAGCTTAGAGGCAGGGTTTCCGGATGGCTACACCTTC.